Each of the 31 T cell receptor beta chains below was sequenced from the same sample in a study of human T cells and chemical hapten exposure. A single record per CDR3 protein comes from TCRdb applying MiXCR to the RACE reads. The repertoire includes 300,000 to 350,000 distinct CDR3 sequences, approximately 6.9% of them detected once, and 7.5% to 8.5% sits in the top ten. Time point denoted: patch test 1, 2 weeks after DPC sensitization. The treatment denotes: therapeutic diphenylcyclopropenone sensitization with weekly scalp DPC. Sequences were derived from whole blood, sampled in connection with sensitization to the hapten diphenylcyclopropenone (DPC). The receptor source for this set is a woman in her late teens or twenties with alopecia areata. Some clones in this sample may be carry-over from other donors' samples.

This clonotype was recorded a few times. The chain combines TRBV7-2 with TRBJ2-1, with TRBD2 as a possible D gene (6 bases). The CDR3 covers 15 residues. The V gene's germline CDR1 is SGHTA and CDR2 FQGNSA. Trimming shortened V by 1 base and J by 1 base, and 8 bases separated the two germline ends. The CDR3 region has the DNA TGTGCCAGCAGCTTAGGTCGGGGGTCCTACAATGAGCAGTTCTTC. Translation: CASSLGRGSYNEQFF.

This clonotype was counted ten times or more. V and J are TRBV7-2 and TRBJ2-3; D possibly corresponds to TRBD2 (5 bases). The CDR3 is 15 amino acids. The germline CDR1 and CDR2 sequences are SGHTA and FQGNSA. V gave up 1 base and J gave up 1 base, with 9 bases separating them. This chain's CDR3 is CASSLGGGRTDTQYF. Here the CDR3 DNA reads TGTGCCAGCAGCTTAGGAGGAGGCCGCACAGATACGCAGTATTTT.

This clonotype came up a few times. This chain joins TRBV6-5 and TRBJ1-2; 7 positions match TRBD1. In germline, CDR1 is MNHEY, CDR2 SVGAGI. This CDR3 contains 15 residues. The junction had 14 bases not matched to a gene; V was cut back by 6 bases and J by 7 bases. CDR3 loop: CASRTDDREGAGYTF. The CDR3 DNA follows: TGTGCCAGCAGGACTGATGACAGGGAAGGGGCTGGCTACACCTTC.

There are a few counts of this clonotype. The rearrangement links TRBV5-1 to TRBJ2-3; 10 bases are shared with TRBD1. The CDR3 has 15 residues. Germline trimming cut 3 bases from V and 4 bases from J; bases unmatched to any gene: 5. Per the germline V gene, CDR1 is SGHRS and CDR2 is YFSETQ. Here the CDR3 DNA reads TGCGCCAGCAGCTCACAGGGGACAGGGGCAGATACGCAGTATTTT. This codes for CASSSQGTGADTQYF.

In its sample, this clonotype was seen a few times. J is TRBJ1-1 and V is TRBV3-1, with 7 positions matching TRBD1. Losses at the gene ends were 1 base for V and 5 bases for J; bases not matched to a gene: 7. Germline values: CDR1 LGHDT, CDR2 YNNKEL (reference sequence). The CDR3 is made up of 15 amino acids. The CDR3 here is CASSQGTGVTTEAFF. The CDR3 region has the DNA TGTGCCAGCAGCCAAGGAACAGGGGTAACAACTGAAGCTTTCTTT. Full variable domain (missing parts from reference TRBV3-1 and TRBJ1-1): DTAVSQTPKYLVTQMGNDKSIKCEQNLGHDTMYWYKQDSKKFLKIMFSYNNKELIINETVPNRFSPKSPDKAHLNLHINSLELGDSAVYFCASSQGTGVTTEAFFGQGTRLTVV.

This clonotype was seen only a few times. CDR3 sequence: CASSGTTGGYEQYF. CDR3 nucleotide sequence: TGTGCCAGCAGTGGTACGACAGGGGGCTACGAGCAGTACTTC. The rearrangement uses TRBV6-1 and TRBJ2-7; TRBD1 aligns across 9 bases. This CDR3 spans 14 amino acids. Germline CDR1 is MNHNS and CDR2 is SASEGT. Germline trimming cut 4 bases from V and 3 bases from J; bases unmatched to any gene: 4.

A few counts support this clonotype. The V call is TRBV7-6, the J call TRBJ1-2, with 7 bases aligning to TRBD1. CDR1 is SGHVS and CDR2 is FNYEAQ in the germline V gene. The length of the CDR3 is 16 residues. Germline trimming cut 5 bases from V and 4 bases from J; bases unmatched to any gene: 13. The CDR3 region has the DNA TGTGCCAGCAGCGACCAGGGACAGCGCGTCCCCTATGGCTACACCTTC. Encoded protein: CASSDQGQRVPYGYTF. Together with reference TRBV7-6 and TRBJ1-2, the CDR3 gives the full variable domain: GAGVSQSPRYKVTKRGQDVALRCDPISGHVSLYWYRQALGQGPEFLTYFNYEAQQDKSGLPNDRFSAERPEGSISTLTIQRTEQRDSAMYRCASSDQGQRVPYGYTFGSGTRLTVV.

This sequence joins TRBV25-1 and TRBJ2-7; D is undetermined. The CDR3 is 13 residues long. Germline CDR1 and CDR2: MGHDK and SYGVNS. Trimming shortened V by 7 bases and J by 0 bases, and 10 bases separated the two germline ends. Here the CDR3 reads CASKIGSSYEQYF. DNA for the CDR3: TGTGCCAGCAAAATCGGCAGCTCCTACGAGCAGTACTTC.

V gene TRBV7-9 combines with J gene TRBJ2-3; D perhaps matches TRBD2 (6 bases). This CDR3 has 16 amino acids. Looked up from germline, CDR1 is SEHNR and CDR2 is FQNEAQ (reference sequence). Trimming took off 1 base at V and 2 bases at J, with 13 bases between the two ends. The CDR3 spells CASSLGTGEVTDTQYF. The DNA of the CDR3 is TGTGCCAGCAGCTTAGGCACGGGGGAGGTCACAGATACGCAGTATTTT.

This clonotype was picked up many times. CDR3 amino acids: CASSLDSGGGETQYF. In nucleotides, the CDR3 is TGTGCCAGCAGCTTAGATTCTGGGGGTGGGGAGACCCAGTACTTC. The J gene is TRBJ2-5, the V gene TRBV11-2; D tentatively reads TRBD1 or TRBD2 (5 bases each). The CDR3 is 15 residues long. The germline V and J ends were trimmed by 0 bases and 5 bases, with 13 bases remaining between them. CDR1 is SGHAT and CDR2 is FQNNGV in the germline V gene.

CDR3 protein: CASSEDLQGYAPLHF. The CDR3 DNA reads TGTGCCAGCAGCGAAGATCTACAGGGATATGCGCCCCTCCACTTT. The chain joins TRBV5-6 to TRBJ1-6, with D possibly TRBD1 on 6 matching bases. The CDR3 has 15 amino acids. CDR1 and CDR2 from the germline V gene are SGHDT and YYEEEE. V dropped 4 bases and J dropped 13 bases, with 21 bases sitting between them.

This clonotype showed up many times. This rearrangement joins TRBV6-5 to TRBJ1-5; TRBD1 might be the D (6 bases). Germline lookup yields CDR1 MNHEY and CDR2 SVGAGI. The CDR3 spans 14 residues. Trimming removed 10 bases from V and 0 bases from J, with 13 bases in between. The CDR3 nucleotides read TGTGCCACCCAGGGGCGTTATAGCAATCAGCCCCAGCATTTT. It codes for CATQGRYSNQPQHF.

This clonotype was seen ten or more times. The chain employs TRBV5-5 and TRBJ1-5; D is undetermined. This CDR3 region has 13 residues. CDR1 SGHKS and CDR2 YYEKEE come from the germline V gene (reference sequence). Trimming removed 4 bases at V and 3 bases at J, with 8 bases between. CDR3 region: CASSLEFNQPQHF. In DNA form, the CDR3 reads TGTGCCAGCAGCCTCGAGTTCAATCAGCCCCAGCATTTT.

This clonotype has just a few counts. The J gene is TRBJ1-1, the V gene TRBV4-3; D uncertain. The length of the CDR3 is 13 residues. Trimming took off 0 bases at V and 5 bases at J, with 7 bases between the two ends. Germline V gene data show CDR1 as LGHNA and CDR2 as YSLEER. The CDR3 DNA reads as TGCGCCAGCAGCCAAGAATGGAGGACTGAAGCTTTCTTT. Translating it yields CASSQEWRTEAFF.

This clonotype was observed a few times. CDR3 nucleotide sequence: TGTGCCAGCAGTTTATCGGGGCTAGCGGGGCGTGATGAGCAGTTCTTC. It yields the protein CASSLSGLAGRDEQFF. The genes are TRBV28 and TRBJ2-1, with 9 positions matching TRBD2. Germline CDR1 is MDHEN and CDR2 is SYDVKM. CDR3 length: 16 amino acids. V lost 1 base to trimming and J lost 8 bases; unmatched junction nucleotides: 9.

This clonotype was observed a few times. V gene TRBV15 combines with J gene TRBJ2-3, with a tentative D call TRBD1 (6 bases). Trimming removed 1 base from V and 4 bases from J, with 15 bases in between. Germline V gene data show CDR1 as LNHNV and CDR2 as YYDKDF (reference sequence). This CDR3 comprises 16 residues. CDR3 nucleotide sequence: TGTGCCACCAGCAGAGTTCCGGCAGGGGACGCAGATACGCAGTATTTT. Its protein product is CATSRVPAGDADTQYF.

This clonotype has just a few counts. This chain uses TRBV15 with TRBJ2-1, with D maybe TRBD2 (5 bases). The CDR3 is 15 amino acids. V lost 1 base and J 9 bases, leaving 16 bases between the germline ends. CDR1 and CDR2 (germline): LNHNV, YYDKDF (reference sequence). The CDR3 nucleotides read TGTGCCACCAGCAGAGTTTCAGGACTCTCTAGTGAGCAGTTCTTC. This gives the protein CATSRVSGLSSEQFF.

The table lists this clonotype with a few counts. V is TRBV7-9 and J is TRBJ2-7; D is uncertain. CDR1 SEHNR and CDR2 FQNEAQ come from the germline V gene (reference sequence). This CDR3 is 15 amino acids long. Trimming cost V 0 bases and J 2 bases, with 11 bases left between them. The CDR3 protein is CASSLAYGHPYEQYF. The CDR3 region has the DNA TGTGCCAGCAGCTTAGCCTACGGGCACCCCTACGAGCAGTACTTC.

Many counts were recorded for this clonotype. The chain uses TRBV19 and TRBJ1-5; 10 positions agree with TRBD1. The CDR3 contains 16 residues. Germline V gene lookup returns CDR1 LNHDA and CDR2 SQIVND (reference sequence). V lost 7 bases and J lost 6; bases outside the gene matches: 12. The CDR3 is CASTSTGQGMIQPQHF. The CDR3 nucleotides are TGTGCCAGTACCTCAACGGGACAGGGGATGATTCAGCCCCAGCATTTT.

The rearrangement uses TRBV7-3 and TRBJ1-1; maybe TRBD1 (5 bases). The CDR3 extends over 14 amino acids. Germline CDR1 SGHTA, CDR2 FQGTGA. With 0 bases removed from V and 7 bases from J, the gap between germline ends came to 12 bases. This chain's CDR3 is CASSLTGGIYEAFF. The CDR3 DNA sequence: TGTGCCAGCAGCTTAACCGGGGGGATCTATGAAGCTTTCTTT.

This clonotype was detected only a few times. The chain couples TRBV12-3 or TRBV12-4 to TRBJ2-3; TRBD2 is a possible D gene (5 bases). The V gene lost 1 base and the J gene lost 2 bases, with 19 bases spanning the gap. The CDR3 is 18 amino acids. This chain's CDR3 is CASSLGPRGRGLTDTQYF. The CDR3 bases are TGTGCCAGCAGTTTAGGCCCTCGCGGCAGAGGACTCACAGATACGCAGTATTTT.

This CDR3 is CSASELGSGTEAFF. CDR3 nucleotides: TGCAGTGCATCAGAGCTGGGGAGCGGGACTGAAGCTTTCTTT. The gene calls are TRBV20-1 and TRBJ1-1; no clear D gene. The CDR3 extends over 14 amino acids. Per the germline V gene, CDR1 is DFQATT and CDR2 is SNEGSKA (reference sequence). The ends were cut back, 6 bases at V and 5 bases at J, with 19 bases in the middle.

The chain carries TRBV5-1 and TRBJ2-3; 8 bases match TRBD2. The J segment lost 0 bases and the V segment lost 4 bases, leaving 7 bases of the junction unmatched. Per germline, CDR1 SGHRS and CDR2 YFSETQ. The length of the CDR3 is 16 residues. CDR3: CASSHLAGTSTDTQYF. CDR3 nucleotides: TGCGCCAGCAGCCATTTAGCGGGGACTAGCACAGATACGCAGTATTTT.

This clonotype was counted a few times. This sequence joins TRBV20-1 and TRBJ1-4; 9 positions agree with TRBD1. Germline-derived CDR1 and CDR2 are DFQATT and SNEGSKA (reference sequence). CDR3 length equals 14 residues. The ends lost 6 bases at V and 5 bases at J; junction bases unmatched: 7. The CDR3 loop is CSAETDRGNEKLFF. The CDR3 DNA is TGCAGTGCCGAGACCGACAGGGGGAATGAAAAACTGTTTTTT.

This clonotype was detected only a few times. The chain has TRBV25-1 and TRBJ1-3, with TRBD1 matching 9 bases. The CDR3 extends over 16 amino acids. Germline V gene lookup returns CDR1 MGHDK and CDR2 SYGVNS. Germline trimming cut 6 bases from V and 4 bases from J; bases unmatched to any gene: 10. Here the CDR3 reads CASRGGTGSAGNTIYF. The CDR3 DNA reads TGTGCCAGCAGAGGTGGGACAGGGTCGGCGGGAAACACCATATATTTT. Looking up the rest from reference TRBV25-1 and TRBJ1-3 gives the full variable domain: EADIYQTPRYLVIGTGKKITLECSQTMGHDKMYWYQQDPGMELHLIHYSYGVNSTEKGDLSSESTVSRIRTEHFPLTLESARPSHTSQYLCASRGGTGSAGNTIYFGEGSWLTVV.

This clonotype was counted many times. V gene TRBV5-1 combines with J gene TRBJ2-7; 7 bases fit TRBD1. Unmatched junction bases numbered 10, after V lost 9 bases and J lost 7 bases. The CDR3 covers 12 residues. Germline V gene sequence: CDR1 SGHRS, CDR2 YFSETQ. The DNA of the CDR3 is TGCGCCACCCGGGACAGCTCGGGGGAGCAGTACTTC. It specifies CATRDSSGEQYF. The complete variable domain, with remaining parts taken from reference TRBV5-1 and TRBJ2-7, reads KAGVTQTPRYLIKTRGQQVTLSCSPISGHRSVSWYQQTPGQGLQFLFEYFSETQRNKGNFPGRFSGRQFSNSRSEMNVSTLELGDSALYLCATRDSSGEQYFGPGTRLTVT.

This clonotype was detected a few times. This rearrangement joins TRBV29-1 to TRBJ1-4; D is undetermined. The CDR3 contains 14 residues. The V end lost 8 bases, the J end lost 6 bases, and 19 bases lay between the germline ends. CDR1 and CDR2 (germline): SQVTM, ANQGSEA. CDR3 in DNA: TGCAGCTCCGGGCTCTGGCAGGACGATGAAAAACTGTTTTTT. Amino acids: CSSGLWQDDEKLFF.

CDR3 in amino acids: CASRTDGNYGYTF. CDR3 in DNA: TGTGCCAGCAGAACAGACGGTAACTATGGCTACACCTTC. V usage is TRBV6-2 or TRBV6-3 and J usage is TRBJ1-2; D is undetermined. Germline lookup yields CDR1 MNHEY and CDR2 SVGEGT. V was cut by 6 bases and J by 1 base, with 9 bases left in between. The CDR3 contains 13 residues.

The chain employs TRBV28 and TRBJ1-5, with 11 bases matching TRBD1. The V and J ends lost 5 bases and 5 bases, in that order; junction bases with no gene match: 5. From germline, CDR1 is MDHEN and CDR2 SYDVKM. The CDR3 totals 15 residues. DNA for the CDR3: TGTGCCAGCAGTGGGACAGGGGGGTTTCATCAGCCCCAGCATTTT. This codes for CASSGTGGFHQPQHF.

This clonotype showed up just a few times. The V and J genes are TRBV4-3 and TRBJ2-3; maybe TRBD1 (5 bases). Per germline, CDR1 LGHNA and CDR2 YSLEER. The CDR3 runs to 16 residues. Deletions cut 0 bases from V and 1 base from J, with 11 bases between. DNA for the CDR3: TGCGCCAGCAGCCAAGATTCAGGGCCCGGCACAGATACGCAGTATTTT. This encodes CASSQDSGPGTDTQYF.

This clonotype showed up just a few times. This rearrangement joins TRBV12-3 or TRBV12-4 to TRBJ2-3; 13 nucleotides match TRBD2. CDR3 length equals 17 residues. Unmatched junction bases numbered 8, after V lost 8 bases and J lost 0 bases. The CDR3 loop is CASGEGLAGSSTDTQYF. CDR3 coding DNA: TGTGCCAGCGGAGAGGGACTAGCGGGGAGTAGCACAGATACGCAGTATTTT.